Below are 18 T cell receptor beta chains sequenced from a single sample in a study of cytomegalovirus exposure and HLA in healthy donors. The PCR made use of 60 Vbeta and 13 Jbeta primers. Sequenced by immunoSEQ multiplex PCR; TCRdb stores in-frame clones only, minus some. Of approximately 89,000 clones detected, 62% appear once; the ten largest clones hold 5.5%. Sequencing input: PBMCs. Source of these receptors: a woman between 25 and 40 years old in good health and CMV-seropositive.

In its sample, this clone was seen a few times. The CDR3 coding sequence is TGTGCCAGCAGCCCGGGGACTAGCGGGGGAAGCTCCTACAATGAGCAGTTCTTC. This encodes CASSPGTSGGSSYNEQFF. The chain recombines TRBV7-6 with TRBJ2-1, with TRBD2 identical over 14 bases. This CDR3 comprises 18 residues. The V segment lost 5 bases and the J segment 0 bases; nucleotides outside the gene matches: 6. Germline values: CDR1 SGHVS, CDR2 FNYEAQ.

This chain uses TRBV30 with TRBJ1-5; no clear D. The CDR3 spans 11 residues. Germline CDR1 GTSNPN, CDR2 SVGIG (reference sequence). V lost 0 bases to trimming and J lost 10 bases, with 7 bases between them. CDR3 DNA sequence: TGTGCCTGGAGTGTCAGTGGCCCCCAGCATTTT. Amino acids: CAWSVSGPQHF.

V is TRBV6-5 and J is TRBJ1-1, with D perhaps TRBD1 (6 bases). CDR3 length: 13 amino acids. Germline V CDR1 and CDR2: MNHEY, SVGAGI. The ends were cut back, 2 bases at V and 8 bases at J, with 12 bases in the middle. CDR3 loop: CASSYGRGAEAFF. For the CDR3, the DNA is TGTGCCAGCAGTTACGGGCGGGGGGCCGAAGCTTTCTTT.

The chain recombines TRBV5-6 with TRBJ2-3; TRBD2 matches 12 bases. CDR3 length: 15 amino acids. CDR1 and CDR2 (germline): SGHDT, YYEEEE. Trimming took 5 bases from V and 5 from J; bases not matched to a gene: 6. Here the CDR3 DNA reads TGTGCCAGCAGTTCGACTAGCGGGGGTAGAGATACGCAGTATTTT. Translated: CASSSTSGGRDTQYF.

This chain uses TRBV12-2 with TRBJ2-1; TRBD2, the table's D call, lacks a check against the DNA. TRBV12-2 is flagged as a pseudogene. The CDR3 contains 18 residues. As DNA, the CDR3 is TGTGCAAGTCGCCTGACGACTAGCGGTCGAGGGTCCTACAATGAGCAGTTCTTC. It is translated as CASRLTTSGRGSYNEQFF.

This clone appeared once. The chain combines TRBV30 with TRBJ2-2; D unclear. Trimming took 4 bases from V and 7 from J, leaving 7 bases between them. CDR3 length: 11 amino acids. Looked up from germline, CDR1 is GTSNPN and CDR2 is SVGIG (reference sequence). In DNA, the CDR3 is TGTGCCTGGACGACGGGCGGGGAGCTGTTTTTT. Translated: CAWTTGGELFF. Based on the CDR3 plus reference TRBV30 and TRBJ2-2, the full variable domain is SQTIHQWPATLVQPVGSPLSLECTVEGTSNPNLYWYRQAAGRGLQLLFYSVGIGQISSEVPQNLSASRPQDRQFILSSKKLLLSDSGFYLCAWTTGGELFFGEGSRLTVL.

This rearrangement joins TRBV7-3 to TRBJ2-3; a possible D gene is TRBD2 (5 bases). The CDR3 spans 13 residues. Germline CDR1 and CDR2: SGHTA and FQGTGA. V was shortened by 4 bases and J by 2 bases, with 7 bases between the two germline ends. The CDR3 nucleotides are TGTGCCAGCAGCTCGGGATTCACAGATACGCAGTATTTT. It is translated as CASSSGFTDTQYF.

The chain couples TRBV4-1 to TRBJ1-3; possible D gene TRBD1, 5 bases. This CDR3 contains 15 residues. The germline V and J ends were trimmed by 3 bases and 4 bases, with 13 bases remaining between them. The germline V gene encodes CDR1 MGHRA and CDR2 YSYEKL. The CDR3 bases are TGCGCCAGCAGCCAGCAGGGACTAGCGGGAAACACCATATATTTT. This encodes CASSQQGLAGNTIYF.

The chain carries TRBV7-2 and TRBJ2-3; perhaps TRBD2 as D (6 bases). The CDR3 length is 16 residues. V gave up 5 bases and J gave up 0 bases, with 15 bases separating them. From germline, CDR1 is SGHTA and CDR2 FQGNSA. CDR3 nucleotide sequence: TGTGCCAGCAGCCGCCGGAGGGCGGCTAGCACAGATACGCAGTATTTT. Translated, it gives CASSRRRAASTDTQYF. The full variable domain, with the rest looked up from reference TRBV7-2 and TRBJ2-3, is GAGVSQSPSNKVTEKGKDVELRCDPISGHTALYWYRQSLGQGLEFLIYFQGNSAPDKSGLPSDRFSAERTGGSVSTLTIQRTQQEDSAVYLCASSRRRAASTDTQYFGPGTRLTVL.

Concerning this clone itself: Additional DNA sequences in this sample encode the identical CDR3. The rearrangement links TRBV7-8 to TRBJ2-3, with a possible D match to TRBD2 (6 bases). CDR3 size: 15 residues. Germline CDR1 reads SGHVS; CDR2 reads FQNEAQ. Trimming left V 5 bases short and J 1 base short, with 13 bases between. CDR3 sequence: CASSPRGYGTDTQYF. CDR3 in DNA: TGTGCCAGCAGCCCCCGGGGGTATGGCACAGATACGCAGTATTTT.

The gene calls are TRBV5-4 and TRBJ1-2; D might be TRBD1 (6 bases). Germline V gene lookup returns CDR1 SGHNT and CDR2 YYREEE (reference sequence). The CDR3 is made up of 14 amino acids. The ends were cut back, 0 bases at V and 5 bases at J, with 11 bases in the middle. This CDR3 is CASSLVQGGYGYTF. The CDR3 DNA is TGTGCCAGCAGCTTGGTACAGGGTGGGTATGGCTACACCTTC.

This chain connects TRBV5-1 to TRBJ2-7; D unclear. V was shortened by 2 bases and J by 2 bases, with 8 bases between the two germline ends. This CDR3 contains 13 residues. CDR1 and CDR2 from the germline V gene are SGHRS and YFSETQ. The DNA for the CDR3 is TGCGCCAGCAGCTTAAACAGTCCCTACGAGCAGTACTTC. This gives the protein CASSLNSPYEQYF.

The chain joins TRBV6-6 to TRBJ1-1, with 8 bases fitting TRBD1. This CDR3 has 13 residues. With 7 bases clipped from V and 4 bases from J, the junction kept 5 bases outside the gene matches. Germline CDR1 reads MNHNY; CDR2 reads SVGAGI (reference sequence). The DNA of the CDR3 is TGTGCCAGCAACCAGGACAGGGCCACTGAAGCTTTCTTT. Amino acid sequence: CASNQDRATEAFF.

The genes are TRBV6-5 and TRBJ2-7; D not resolved. Germline CDR1 and CDR2: MNHEY and SVGAGI. CDR3 length: 13 amino acids. The germline V and J ends were trimmed by 0 bases and 5 bases, with 8 bases remaining between them. This CDR3 reads CASSYSPVNEQYF. The CDR3 coding sequence is TGTGCCAGCAGTTACTCGCCGGTTAACGAGCAGTACTTC.

CDR3 protein: CASSLRGSGNMNTEAFF. For the CDR3, the DNA is TGTGCCAGCAGCTTAAGAGGTAGCGGAAATATGAACACTGAAGCTTTCTTT. V usage is TRBV7-3 and J usage is TRBJ1-1; D is uncertain. The V end lost 1 base, the J end lost 0 bases, and 15 bases lay between the germline ends. The CDR3 consists of 17 residues. Germline CDR1 is SGHTA and CDR2 is FQGTGA.

The V and J genes are TRBV4-2 and TRBJ2-5, with 10 bases that match TRBD2. CDR3 length: 17 residues. J gave up 1 base and V 1 base, and 6 bases lay outside the gene matches. Germline values: CDR1 LGHNA, CDR2 YNFKEQ. CDR3 loop: CASSQVLAGAFQETQYF. CDR3 in DNA: TGTGCCAGCAGCCAAGTGCTAGCGGGGGCTTTCCAAGAGACCCAGTACTTC.

This clone was seen a few times. The V call is TRBV5-1, the J call TRBJ2-1; TRBD2 matches at 9 bases. The CDR3 totals 16 residues. Germline V CDR1 and CDR2: SGHRS, YFSETQ. After removal of 4 bases from V and 7 bases from J, the junction contained 12 bases not matched to a gene. Written as DNA, the CDR3 is TGCGCCAGCAGCCAAACCCCGGGACTAGCCCCTAATGAGCAGTTCTTC. This sequence encodes CASSQTPGLAPNEQFF.

The V gene is TRBV28, the J gene TRBJ1-3; D unresolved. Germline V gene sequence: CDR1 MDHEN, CDR2 SYDVKM. The CDR3 is 15 residues long. With 3 bases removed from V and 7 bases from J, the gap between germline ends came to 16 bases. The CDR3: CASSLEVWGGNTIYF. Here the CDR3 DNA reads TGTGCCAGCAGTTTGGAAGTTTGGGGAGGGAACACCATATATTTT.